What follows is one T cell receptor (beta chain) and its context. Its antigen is still unknown. This CDR3 has 13 residues. CDR1 MNHNY and CDR2 SVGAGI come from the germline V gene (reference sequence). Trimming cost V 6 bases and J 4 bases, with 10 bases left between them. The data stem from a study of shared clonotypes between healthy human individuals. Original methodology: ImmunoSEQ only sent back junction sequences with no quality scores, so filtering was done differently. Profiling relied on immunoSEQ multiplex PCR, and the TCRdb table lists in-frame clones only, not all of them. The V and J calls and clone size were taken over from that table, and D and trimming were inferred from the DNA. This table has about 1.5 million clones, under 99% appearing once. Study results and caveats: Generation probability values for non-shared clonotypes were lower than those for clonotypes shared by all four donors. What rarefaction showed was incomplete sorted-subset sequencing despite large depth.

The clonotype comes from a man aged 25 to 40 in good health. Source material: naive CD4+ T cells sorted from blood. Subset reported: CD45RA+ positively selected. J is TRBJ1-3 and V is TRBV6-6; D uncertain. DNA for the CDR3: TGTGCCAGCAGCGGTCCGAGGGGAAACACCATATATTTT. This translates into CASSGPRGNTIYF.